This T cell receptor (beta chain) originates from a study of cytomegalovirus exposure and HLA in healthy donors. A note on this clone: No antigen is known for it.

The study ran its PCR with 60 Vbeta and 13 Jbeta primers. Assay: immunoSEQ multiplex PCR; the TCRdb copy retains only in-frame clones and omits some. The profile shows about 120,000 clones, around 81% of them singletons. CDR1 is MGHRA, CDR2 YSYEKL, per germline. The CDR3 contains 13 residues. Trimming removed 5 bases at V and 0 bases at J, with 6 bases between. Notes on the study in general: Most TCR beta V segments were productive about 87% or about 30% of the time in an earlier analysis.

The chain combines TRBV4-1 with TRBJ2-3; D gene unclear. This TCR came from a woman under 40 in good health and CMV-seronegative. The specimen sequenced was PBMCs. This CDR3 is CASSDTSTDTQYF. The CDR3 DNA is TGCGCCAGCAGCGATACTAGCACAGATACGCAGTATTTT.